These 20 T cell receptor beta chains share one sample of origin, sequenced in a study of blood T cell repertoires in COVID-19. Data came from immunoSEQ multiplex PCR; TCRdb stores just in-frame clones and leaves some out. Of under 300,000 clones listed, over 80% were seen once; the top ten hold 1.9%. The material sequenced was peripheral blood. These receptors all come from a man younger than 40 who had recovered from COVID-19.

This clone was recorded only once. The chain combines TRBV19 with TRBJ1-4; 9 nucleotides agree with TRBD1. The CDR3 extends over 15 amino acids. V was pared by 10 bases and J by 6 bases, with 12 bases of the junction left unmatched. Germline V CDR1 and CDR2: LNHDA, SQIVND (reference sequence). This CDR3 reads CATKTTGGFDEKLFF. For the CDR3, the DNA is TGTGCCACCAAGACTACAGGGGGCTTTGATGAAAAACTGTTTTTT. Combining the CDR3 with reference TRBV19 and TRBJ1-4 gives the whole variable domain DGGITQSPKYLFRKEGQNVTLSCEQNLNHDAMYWYRQDPGQGLRLIYYSQIVNDFQKGDIAEGYSVSREKKESFPLTVTSAQKNPTAFYLCATKTTGGFDEKLFFGSGTQLSVL.

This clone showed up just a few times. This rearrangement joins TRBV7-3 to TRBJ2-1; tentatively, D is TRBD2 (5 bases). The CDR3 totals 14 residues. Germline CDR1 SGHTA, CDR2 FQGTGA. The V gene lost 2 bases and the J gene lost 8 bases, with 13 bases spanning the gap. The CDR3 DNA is TGTGCCAGCAGCTTACTGTCTAGCAGCGATGAGCAGTTCTTC. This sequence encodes CASSLLSSSDEQFF.

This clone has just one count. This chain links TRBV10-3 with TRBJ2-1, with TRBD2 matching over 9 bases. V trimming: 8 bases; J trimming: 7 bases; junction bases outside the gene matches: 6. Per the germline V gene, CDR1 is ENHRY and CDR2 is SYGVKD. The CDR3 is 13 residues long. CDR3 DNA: TGTGCCATCGGGACTAGCCTTGATAATGAGCAGTTCTTC. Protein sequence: CAIGTSLDNEQFF.

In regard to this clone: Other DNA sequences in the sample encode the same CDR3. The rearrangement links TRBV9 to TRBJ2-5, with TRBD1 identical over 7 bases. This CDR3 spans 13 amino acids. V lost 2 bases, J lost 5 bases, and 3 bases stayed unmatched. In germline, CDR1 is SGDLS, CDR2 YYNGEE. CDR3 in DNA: TGTGCCAGCAGCGTGACAGGGCGGGAGACCCAGTACTTC. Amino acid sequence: CASSVTGRETQYF.

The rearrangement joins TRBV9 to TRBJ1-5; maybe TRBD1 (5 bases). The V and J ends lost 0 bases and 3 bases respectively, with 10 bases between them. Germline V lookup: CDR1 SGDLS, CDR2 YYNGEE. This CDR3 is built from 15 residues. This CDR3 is CASSVEGRINQPQHF. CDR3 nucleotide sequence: TGTGCCAGCAGCGTAGAGGGGCGGATCAATCAGCCCCAGCATTTT.

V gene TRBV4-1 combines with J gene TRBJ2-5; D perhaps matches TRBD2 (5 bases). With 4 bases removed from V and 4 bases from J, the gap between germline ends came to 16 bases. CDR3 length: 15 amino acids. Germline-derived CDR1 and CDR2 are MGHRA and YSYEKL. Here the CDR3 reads CASSPQAVAGETQYF. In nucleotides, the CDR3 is TGCGCCAGCAGCCCCCAAGCGGTGGCCGGAGAGACCCAGTACTTC.

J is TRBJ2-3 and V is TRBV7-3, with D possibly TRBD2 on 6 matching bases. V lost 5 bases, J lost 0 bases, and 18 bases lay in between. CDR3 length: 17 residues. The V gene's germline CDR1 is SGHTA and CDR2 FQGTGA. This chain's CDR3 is CASSVSSGGWSTDTQYF. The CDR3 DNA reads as TGTGCCAGCAGCGTGTCTAGTGGGGGGTGGAGCACAGATACGCAGTATTTT.

The CDR3 bases are TGTGCCAGCAGCTTAGCTGCAGATCAAGTGGAGCCCCAGCATTTT. Its translation is CASSLAADQVEPQHF. The chain joins TRBV7-6 to TRBJ1-5, with D uncertain. Trimming took 0 bases from V and 8 from J, leaving 14 bases between them. The CDR3 runs 15 residues. Germline assignment: CDR1 SGHVS and CDR2 FNYEAQ.

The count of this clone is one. The CDR3 spells CASSIGTSGGGEQYF. The CDR3 coding sequence is TGCGCCAGCAGCATAGGGACTAGCGGGGGAGGCGAGCAGTACTTC. The V and J genes are TRBV5-1 and TRBJ2-7; 14 bases fit TRBD2. CDR3 size: 15 residues. The germline gives CDR1 SGHRS, CDR2 YFSETQ. V lost 4 bases, J lost 6 bases, and 6 bases stayed unmatched.

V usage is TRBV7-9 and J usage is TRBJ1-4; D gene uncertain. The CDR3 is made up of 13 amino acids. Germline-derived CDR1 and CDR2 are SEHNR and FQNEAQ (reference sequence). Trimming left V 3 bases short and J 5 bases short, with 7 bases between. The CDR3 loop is CASSFRLNEKLFF. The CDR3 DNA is TGTGCCAGCAGCTTCCGGTTAAATGAAAAACTGTTTTTT. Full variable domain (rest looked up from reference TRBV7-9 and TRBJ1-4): DTGVSQNPRHKITKRGQNVTFRCDPISEHNRLYWYRQTLGQGPEFLTYFQNEAQLEKSRLLSDRFSAERPKGSFSTLEIQRTEQGDSAMYLCASSFRLNEKLFFGSGTQLSVL.

The CDR3 DNA follows: TGCAGCGTAGCGATGCGCGGGAGGCAGTACTTC. Translating gives CSVAMRGRQYF. The chain recombines TRBV29-1 with TRBJ2-7, with 7 bases aligning to TRBD2. The germline CDR1 and CDR2 sequences are SQVTM and ANQGSEA. Losses at the gene ends were 6 bases for V and 9 bases for J; bases not matched to a gene: 8. This CDR3 comprises 11 residues.

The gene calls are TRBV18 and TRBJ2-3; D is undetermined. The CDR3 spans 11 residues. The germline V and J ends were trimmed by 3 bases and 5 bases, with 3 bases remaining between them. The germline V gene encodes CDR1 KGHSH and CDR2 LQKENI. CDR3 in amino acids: CASSPGDTQYF. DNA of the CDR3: TGTGCCAGCTCACCCGGAGATACGCAGTATTTT.

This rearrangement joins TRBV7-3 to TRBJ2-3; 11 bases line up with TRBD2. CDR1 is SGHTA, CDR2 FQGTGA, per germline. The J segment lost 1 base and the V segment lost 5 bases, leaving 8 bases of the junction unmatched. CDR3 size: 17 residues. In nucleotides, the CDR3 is TGTGCCAGCAGCCCCGTTGCTAGCGGGGGGCGCACAGATACGCAGTATTTT. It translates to CASSPVASGGRTDTQYF.

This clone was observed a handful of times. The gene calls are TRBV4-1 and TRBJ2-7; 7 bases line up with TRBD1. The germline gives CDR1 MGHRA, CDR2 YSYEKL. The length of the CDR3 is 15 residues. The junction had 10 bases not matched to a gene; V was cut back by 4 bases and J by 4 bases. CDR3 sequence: CASSRSTGSPYEQYF. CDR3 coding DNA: TGCGCCAGCAGCCGATCGACAGGGTCTCCTTACGAGCAGTACTTC.

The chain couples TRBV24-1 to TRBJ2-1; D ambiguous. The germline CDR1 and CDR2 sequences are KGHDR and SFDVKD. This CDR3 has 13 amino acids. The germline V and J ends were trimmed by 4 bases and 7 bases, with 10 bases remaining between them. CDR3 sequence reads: CATSDANSNEQFF. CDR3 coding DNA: TGTGCCACCAGTGACGCTAACAGTAATGAGCAGTTCTTC.

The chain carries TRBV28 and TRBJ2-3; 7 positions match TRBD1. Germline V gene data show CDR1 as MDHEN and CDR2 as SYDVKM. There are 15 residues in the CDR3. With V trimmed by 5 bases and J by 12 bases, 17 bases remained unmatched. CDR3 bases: TGTGCCAGCAGTAAGGACAGGATCCGCTCAGACTACCAGTATTTT. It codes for CASSKDRIRSDYQYF. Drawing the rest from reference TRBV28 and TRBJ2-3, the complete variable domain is DVKVTQSSRYLVKRTGEKVFLECVQDMDHENMFWYRQDPGLGLRLIYFSYDVKMKEKGDIPEGYSVSREKKERFSLILESASTNQTSMYLCASSKDRIRSDYQYFGPGTRLTVL.

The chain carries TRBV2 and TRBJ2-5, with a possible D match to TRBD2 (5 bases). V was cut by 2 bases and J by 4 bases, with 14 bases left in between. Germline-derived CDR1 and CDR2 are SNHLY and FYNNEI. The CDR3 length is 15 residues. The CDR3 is CASSETWLASETQYF. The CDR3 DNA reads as TGTGCCAGCAGTGAAACCTGGCTAGCCTCAGAGACCCAGTACTTC.

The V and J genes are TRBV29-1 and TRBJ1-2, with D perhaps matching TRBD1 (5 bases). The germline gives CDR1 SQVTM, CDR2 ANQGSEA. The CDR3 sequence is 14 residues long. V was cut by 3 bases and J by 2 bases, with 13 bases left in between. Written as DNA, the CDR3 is TGCAGCGTTGATCGGAGTGCAGGGAACTATGGCTACACCTTC. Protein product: CSVDRSAGNYGYTF.

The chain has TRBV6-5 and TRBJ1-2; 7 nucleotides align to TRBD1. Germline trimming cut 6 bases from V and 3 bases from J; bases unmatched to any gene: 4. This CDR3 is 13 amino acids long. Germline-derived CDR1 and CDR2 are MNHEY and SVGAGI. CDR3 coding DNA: TGTGCCAGCAGGAGCACAGGGGACTATGGCTACACCTTC. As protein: CASRSTGDYGYTF.

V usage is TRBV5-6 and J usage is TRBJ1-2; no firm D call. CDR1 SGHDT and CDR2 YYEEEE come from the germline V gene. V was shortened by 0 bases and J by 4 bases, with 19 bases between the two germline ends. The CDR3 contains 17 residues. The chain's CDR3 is CASSLATGLPRAYGYTF. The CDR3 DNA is TGTGCCAGCAGCTTGGCAACTGGACTACCCCGAGCCTATGGCTACACCTTC.